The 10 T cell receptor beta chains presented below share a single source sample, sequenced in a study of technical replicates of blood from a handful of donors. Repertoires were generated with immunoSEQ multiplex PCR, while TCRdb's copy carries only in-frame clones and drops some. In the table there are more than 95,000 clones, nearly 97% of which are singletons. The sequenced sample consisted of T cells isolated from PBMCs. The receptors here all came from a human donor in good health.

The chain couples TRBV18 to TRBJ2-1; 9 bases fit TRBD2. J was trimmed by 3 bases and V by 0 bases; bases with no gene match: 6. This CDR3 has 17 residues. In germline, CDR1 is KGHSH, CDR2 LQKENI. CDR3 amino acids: CASSPPGRGGNYNEQFF. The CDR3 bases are TGTGCCAGCTCACCACCGGGGCGGGGGGGGAACTACAATGAGCAGTTCTTC.

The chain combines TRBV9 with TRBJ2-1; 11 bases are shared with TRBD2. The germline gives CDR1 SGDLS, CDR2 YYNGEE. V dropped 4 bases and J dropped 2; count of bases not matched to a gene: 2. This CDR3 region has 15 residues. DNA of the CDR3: TGTGCCAGCAGCCTAGCGGGAGGCACCTACAATGAGCAGTTCTTC. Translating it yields CASSLAGGTYNEQFF.

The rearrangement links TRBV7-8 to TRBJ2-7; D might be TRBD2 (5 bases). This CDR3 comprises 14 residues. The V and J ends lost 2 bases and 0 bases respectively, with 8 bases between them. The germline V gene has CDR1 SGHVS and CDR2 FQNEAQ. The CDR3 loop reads CASSLRTSSYEQYF. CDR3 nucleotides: TGTGCCAGCAGCTTAAGGACTTCCTCCTACGAGCAGTACTTC.

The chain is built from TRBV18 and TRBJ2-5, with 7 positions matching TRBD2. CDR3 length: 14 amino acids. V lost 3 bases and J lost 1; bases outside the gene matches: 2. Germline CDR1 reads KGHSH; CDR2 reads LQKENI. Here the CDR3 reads CASSPGGFQETQYF. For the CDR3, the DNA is TGTGCCAGCTCACCCGGGGGGTTCCAAGAGACCCAGTACTTC.

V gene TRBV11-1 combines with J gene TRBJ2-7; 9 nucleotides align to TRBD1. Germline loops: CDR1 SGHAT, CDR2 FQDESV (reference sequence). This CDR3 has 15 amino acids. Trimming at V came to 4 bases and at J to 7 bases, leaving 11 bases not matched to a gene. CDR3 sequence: CASSWTGTGQSEQYF. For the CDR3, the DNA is TGTGCCAGCAGCTGGACCGGGACAGGGCAATCGGAGCAGTACTTC.

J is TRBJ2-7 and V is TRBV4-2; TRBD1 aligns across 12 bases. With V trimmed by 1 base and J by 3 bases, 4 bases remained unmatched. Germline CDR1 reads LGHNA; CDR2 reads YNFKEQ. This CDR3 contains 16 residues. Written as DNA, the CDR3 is TGTGCCAGCAGCCAAGGGGGGACAGGGGGCAACTACGAGCAGTACTTC. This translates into CASSQGGTGGNYEQYF.

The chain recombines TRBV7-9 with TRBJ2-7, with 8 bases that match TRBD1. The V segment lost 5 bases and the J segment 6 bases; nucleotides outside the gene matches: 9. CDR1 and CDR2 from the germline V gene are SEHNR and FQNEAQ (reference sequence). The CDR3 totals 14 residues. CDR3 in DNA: TGTGCCAGCAGCGCGACAGGGGCCCTAAGCGAGCAGTACTTC. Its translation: CASSATGALSEQYF.

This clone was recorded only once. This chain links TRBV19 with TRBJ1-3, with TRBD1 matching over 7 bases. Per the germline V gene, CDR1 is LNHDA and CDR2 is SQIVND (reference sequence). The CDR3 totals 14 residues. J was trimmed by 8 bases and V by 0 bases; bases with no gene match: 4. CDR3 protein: CASSIDEGADTIYF. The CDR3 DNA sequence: TGTGCCAGTAGTATAGATGAGGGGGCCGACACCATATATTTT.

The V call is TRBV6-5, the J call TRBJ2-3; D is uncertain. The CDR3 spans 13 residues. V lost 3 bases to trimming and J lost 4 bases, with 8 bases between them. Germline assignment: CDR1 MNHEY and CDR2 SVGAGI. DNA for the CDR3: TGTGCCAGCAGTTATACCAGTGCAGATACGCAGTATTTT. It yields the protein CASSYTSADTQYF.

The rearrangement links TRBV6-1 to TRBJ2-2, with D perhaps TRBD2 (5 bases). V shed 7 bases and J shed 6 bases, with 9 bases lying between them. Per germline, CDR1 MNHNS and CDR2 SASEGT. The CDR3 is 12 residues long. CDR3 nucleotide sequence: TGTGCCAGCATCGGGGATCCCGGGGAGCTGTTTTTT. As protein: CASIGDPGELFF.